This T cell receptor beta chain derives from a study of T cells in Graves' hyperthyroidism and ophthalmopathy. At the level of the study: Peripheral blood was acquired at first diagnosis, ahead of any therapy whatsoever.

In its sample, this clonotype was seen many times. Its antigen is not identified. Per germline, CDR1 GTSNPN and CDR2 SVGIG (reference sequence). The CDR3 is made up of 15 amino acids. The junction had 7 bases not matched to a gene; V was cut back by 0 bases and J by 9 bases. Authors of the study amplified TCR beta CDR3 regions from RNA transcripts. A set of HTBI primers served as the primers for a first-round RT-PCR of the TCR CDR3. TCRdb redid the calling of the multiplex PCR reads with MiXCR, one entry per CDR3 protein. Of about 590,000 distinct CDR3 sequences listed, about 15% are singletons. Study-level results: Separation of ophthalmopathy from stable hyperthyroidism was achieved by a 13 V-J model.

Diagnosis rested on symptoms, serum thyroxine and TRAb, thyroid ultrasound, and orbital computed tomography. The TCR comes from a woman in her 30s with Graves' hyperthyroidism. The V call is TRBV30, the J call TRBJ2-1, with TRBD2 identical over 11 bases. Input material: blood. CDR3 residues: CAWSVGLAGGSEQFF. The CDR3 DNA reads TGTGCCTGGAGTGTAGGTCTAGCGGGAGGCAGTGAGCAGTTCTTC.